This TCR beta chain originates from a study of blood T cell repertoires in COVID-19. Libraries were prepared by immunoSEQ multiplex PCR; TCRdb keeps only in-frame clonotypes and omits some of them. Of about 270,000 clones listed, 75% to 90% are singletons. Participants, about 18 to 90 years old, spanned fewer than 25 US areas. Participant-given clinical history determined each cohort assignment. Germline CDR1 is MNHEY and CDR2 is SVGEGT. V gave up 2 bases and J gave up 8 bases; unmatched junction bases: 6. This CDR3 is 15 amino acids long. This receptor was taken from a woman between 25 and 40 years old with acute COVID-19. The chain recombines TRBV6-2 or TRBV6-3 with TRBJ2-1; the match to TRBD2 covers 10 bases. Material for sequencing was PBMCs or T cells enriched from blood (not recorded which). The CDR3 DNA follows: TGTGCCAGCAGTTACCGACCCGGGACTAGCGATGAGCAGTTCTTC. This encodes CASSYRPGTSDEQFF.